This TCR beta chain was recovered during a study of cytotoxic CD8 clonotypes in ibrutinib-treated CLL. V was clipped by 6 bases and J by 0 bases, with 18 bases between them. Germline CDR1 is GTSNPN and CDR2 is SVGIG (reference sequence). There are 16 residues in the CDR3. Produced via immunoSEQ multiplex PCR; TCRdb's table is partial and in-frame only. The sample records approximately 170,000 clones, approximately 90% being singletons. This TCR was recovered from a human donor with chronic lymphocytic leukemia. The sample in question was PBMCs, obtained at disease progression, from a patient treated with ibrutinib. The V and J genes are TRBV30 and TRBJ1-5; tentatively, D is TRBD1 (5 bases). The CDR3 DNA follows: TGTGCCTGCTCTCCGTGGGGGGTATATAGCAATCAGCCCCAGCATTTT. It translates to CACSPWGVYSNQPQHF.